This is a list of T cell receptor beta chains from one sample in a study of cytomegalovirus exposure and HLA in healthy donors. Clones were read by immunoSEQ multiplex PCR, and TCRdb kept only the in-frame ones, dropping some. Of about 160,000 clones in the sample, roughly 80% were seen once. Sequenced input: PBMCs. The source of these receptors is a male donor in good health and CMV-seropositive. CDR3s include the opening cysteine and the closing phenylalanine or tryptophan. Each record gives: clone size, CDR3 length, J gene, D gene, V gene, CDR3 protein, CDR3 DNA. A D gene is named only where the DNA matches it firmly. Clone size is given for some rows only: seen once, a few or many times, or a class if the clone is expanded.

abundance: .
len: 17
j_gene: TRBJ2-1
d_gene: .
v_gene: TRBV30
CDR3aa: CAWSVRRGGGADNEQFF
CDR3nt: TGTGCCTGGAGTGTCAGGAGAGGGGGAGGGGCGGACAATGAGCAGTTCTTC

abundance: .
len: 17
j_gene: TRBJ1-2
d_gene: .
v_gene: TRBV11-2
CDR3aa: CASSLGLSSLDFYGYTF
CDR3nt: TGTGCCAGCAGCCTGGGTCTGAGCAGCCTAGACTTTTATGGCTACACCTTC

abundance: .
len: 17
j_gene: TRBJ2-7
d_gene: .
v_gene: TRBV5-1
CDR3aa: CASSLGLLKNIPYEQYF
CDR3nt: TGCGCCAGCAGCCTAGGACTCCTGAAAAACATCCCCTACGAGCAGTACTTC

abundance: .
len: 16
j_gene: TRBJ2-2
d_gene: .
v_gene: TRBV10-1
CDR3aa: CASSDSGAANTGELFF
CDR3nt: TGCGCCAGCAGCGACAGTGGGGCTGCGAACACCGGGGAGCTGTTTTTT

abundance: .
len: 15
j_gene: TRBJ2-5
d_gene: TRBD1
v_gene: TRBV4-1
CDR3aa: CASSRLGQPEETQYF
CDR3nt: TGCGCCAGCAGCCGCCTGGGACAGCCTGAAGAGACCCAGTACTTC

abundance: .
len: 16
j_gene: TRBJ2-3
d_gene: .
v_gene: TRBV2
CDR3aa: CASIEGFGQSTDTQYF
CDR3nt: TGTGCCAGCATCGAAGGCTTCGGACAGAGCACAGATACGCAGTATTTT

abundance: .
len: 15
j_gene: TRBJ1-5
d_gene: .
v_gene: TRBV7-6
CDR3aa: CASSFSGGIDQPQHF
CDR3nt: TGTGCCAGCAGCTTCTCTGGAGGGATCGATCAGCCCCAGCATTTT

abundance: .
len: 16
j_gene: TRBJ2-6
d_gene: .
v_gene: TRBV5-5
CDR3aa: CASSLEAGSGANVLTF
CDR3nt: TGTGCCAGCAGCTTGGAAGCGGGCTCTGGGGCCAACGTCCTGACTTTC

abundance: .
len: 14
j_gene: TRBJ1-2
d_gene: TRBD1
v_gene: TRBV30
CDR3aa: CAWSVRQGSYGYTF
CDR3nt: TGTGCCTGGAGTGTAAGACAGGGCAGCTATGGCTACACCTTC

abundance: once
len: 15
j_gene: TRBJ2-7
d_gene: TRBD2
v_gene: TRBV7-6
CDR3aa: CASTLGGALGYEQYF
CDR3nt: TGTGCCAGCACCCTCGGGGGGGCTCTGGGCTACGAGCAGTACTTC

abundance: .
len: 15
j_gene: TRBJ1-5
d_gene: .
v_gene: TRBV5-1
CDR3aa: CASSPRPGGNQPQHF
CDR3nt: TGCGCCAGCAGCCCCCGCCCCGGGGGCAATCAGCCCCAGCATTTT

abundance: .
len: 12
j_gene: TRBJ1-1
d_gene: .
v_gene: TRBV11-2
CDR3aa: CASQSQNTEAFF
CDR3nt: TGTGCCAGCCAATCCCAGAACACTGAAGCTTTCTTT

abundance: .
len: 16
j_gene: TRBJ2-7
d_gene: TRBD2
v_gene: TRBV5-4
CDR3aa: CASSSGLAEQFREQYF
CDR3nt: TGTGCCAGCAGCTCGGGACTAGCGGAACAGTTCCGGGAGCAGTACTTC

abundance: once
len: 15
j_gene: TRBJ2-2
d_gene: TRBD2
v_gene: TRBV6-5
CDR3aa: CASSLLAGFPGELFF
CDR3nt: TGTGCCAGCAGCCTTCTAGCGGGGTTCCCCGGGGAGCTGTTTTTT

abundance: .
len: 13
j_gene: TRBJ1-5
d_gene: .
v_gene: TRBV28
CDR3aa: CASSPGGSQPQHF
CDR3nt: TGTGCCAGCAGCCCTGGAGGGAGTCAGCCCCAGCATTTT

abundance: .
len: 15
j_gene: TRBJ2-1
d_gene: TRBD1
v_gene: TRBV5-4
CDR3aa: CASKWGTGTYNEQFF
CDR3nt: TGTGCCAGCAAATGGGGGACAGGGACCTACAATGAGCAGTTCTTC

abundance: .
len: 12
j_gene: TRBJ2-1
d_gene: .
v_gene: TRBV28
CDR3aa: CASSLSLGGQFF
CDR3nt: TGTGCCAGCAGCCTTTCTCTGGGGGGGCAGTTCTTC

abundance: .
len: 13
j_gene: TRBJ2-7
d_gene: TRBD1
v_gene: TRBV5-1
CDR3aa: CASSLGQGAEQYF
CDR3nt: TGCGCCAGCAGCCTAGGACAGGGAGCCGAGCAGTACTTC

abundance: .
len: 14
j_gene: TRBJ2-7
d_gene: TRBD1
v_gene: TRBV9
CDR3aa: CASSDRDRGHEQYF
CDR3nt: TGTGCCAGCAGCGACCGGGACAGGGGCCACGAGCAGTACTTC

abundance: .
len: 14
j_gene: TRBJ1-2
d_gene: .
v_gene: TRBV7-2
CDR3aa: CASSSPMRGYGYTF
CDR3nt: TGTGCCAGCAGTTCCCCGATGCGGGGCTATGGCTACACCTTC

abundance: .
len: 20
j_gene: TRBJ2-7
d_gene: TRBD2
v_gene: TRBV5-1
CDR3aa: CASSFYPGLAGVTGHREQYF
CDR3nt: TGCGCCAGCAGCTTCTACCCGGGACTAGCGGGAGTTACGGGGCACCGCGAGCAGTACTTC

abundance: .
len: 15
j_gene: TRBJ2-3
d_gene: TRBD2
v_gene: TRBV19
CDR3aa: CASSILAASTDTQYF
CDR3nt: TGTGCCAGTAGTATTCTAGCGGCAAGCACAGATACGCAGTATTTT

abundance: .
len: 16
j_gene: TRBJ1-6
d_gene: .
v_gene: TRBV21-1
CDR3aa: CAPRTPQGSYNSPLHF
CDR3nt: TGTGCCCCCCGGACGCCCCAGGGATCCTATAATTCACCCCTCCACTTT

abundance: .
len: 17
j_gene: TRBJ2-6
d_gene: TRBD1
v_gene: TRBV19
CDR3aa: CASNQGTGVSGANVLTF
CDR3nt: TGTGCCAGTAACCAAGGGACAGGGGTCTCAGGGGCCAACGTCCTGACTTTC

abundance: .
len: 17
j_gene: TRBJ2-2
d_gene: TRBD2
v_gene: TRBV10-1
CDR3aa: CASSESGLAANTGELFF
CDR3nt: TGCGCCAGCAGTGAGTCGGGACTAGCGGCGAACACCGGGGAGCTGTTTTTT

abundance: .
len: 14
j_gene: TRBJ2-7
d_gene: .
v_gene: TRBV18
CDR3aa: CASSPLDSTSEQYF
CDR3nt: TGTGCCAGCTCACCACTCGACTCGACTTCCGAGCAGTACTTC

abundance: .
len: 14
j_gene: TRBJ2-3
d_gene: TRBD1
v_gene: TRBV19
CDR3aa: CASTQGARTDTQYF
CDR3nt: TGTGCCAGTACCCAGGGGGCGCGGACAGATACGCAGTATTTT

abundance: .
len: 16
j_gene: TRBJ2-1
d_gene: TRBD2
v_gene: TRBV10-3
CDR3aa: CAISDAGLAEPNEQFF
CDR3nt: TGTGCCATCAGTGATGCCGGGCTAGCGGAACCCAATGAGCAGTTCTTC

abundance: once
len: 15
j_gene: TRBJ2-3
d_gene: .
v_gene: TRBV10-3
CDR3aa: CAISESGREVDTQYF
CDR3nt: TGTGCCATCAGTGAGTCTGGGCGGGAAGTAGATACGCAGTATTTT

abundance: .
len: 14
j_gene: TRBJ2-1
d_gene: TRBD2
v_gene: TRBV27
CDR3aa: CASSLGLVGNEQFF
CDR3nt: TGTGCCAGCAGTCTCGGACTAGTGGGTAATGAGCAGTTCTTC

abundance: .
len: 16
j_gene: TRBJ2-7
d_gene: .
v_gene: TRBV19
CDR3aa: CASSIRRRDRSSEQYF
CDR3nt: TGTGCCAGTAGTATAAGGAGGCGGGATCGATCCTCCGAGCAGTACTTC

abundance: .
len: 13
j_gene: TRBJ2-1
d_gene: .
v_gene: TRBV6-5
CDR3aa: CASSYSRVDEQFF
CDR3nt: TGTGCCAGCAGTTACTCGAGAGTGGATGAGCAGTTCTTC

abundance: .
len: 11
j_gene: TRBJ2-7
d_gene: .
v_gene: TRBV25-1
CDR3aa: CASSAVYEQYF
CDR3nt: TGTGCCAGCAGTGCCGTCTACGAGCAGTACTTC

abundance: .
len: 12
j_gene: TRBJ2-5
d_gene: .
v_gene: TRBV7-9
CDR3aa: CASSLDARYGYF
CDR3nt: TGTGCCAGCAGCTTAGATGCTAGATACGGGTACTTC